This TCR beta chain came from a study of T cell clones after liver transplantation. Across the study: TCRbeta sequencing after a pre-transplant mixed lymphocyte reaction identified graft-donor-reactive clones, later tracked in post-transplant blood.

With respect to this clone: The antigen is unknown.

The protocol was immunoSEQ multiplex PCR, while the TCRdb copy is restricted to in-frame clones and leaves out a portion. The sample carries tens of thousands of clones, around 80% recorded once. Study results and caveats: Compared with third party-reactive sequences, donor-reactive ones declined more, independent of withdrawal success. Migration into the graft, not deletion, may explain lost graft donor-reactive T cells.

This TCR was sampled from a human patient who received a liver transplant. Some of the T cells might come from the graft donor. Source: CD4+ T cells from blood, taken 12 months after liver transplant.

The CDR3 region has the DNA TGTGCCAGCAGGGTCCTAGCTGTTGATACGCAGTATTTT. This codes for CASRVLAVDTQYF. The chain employs TRBV7-8 and TRBJ2-3, with D possibly matching TRBD2 (5 bases). This CDR3 contains 13 residues. In germline, CDR1 is SGHVS, CDR2 FQNEAQ. V lost 6 bases, J lost 6 bases, and 13 bases lay in between.